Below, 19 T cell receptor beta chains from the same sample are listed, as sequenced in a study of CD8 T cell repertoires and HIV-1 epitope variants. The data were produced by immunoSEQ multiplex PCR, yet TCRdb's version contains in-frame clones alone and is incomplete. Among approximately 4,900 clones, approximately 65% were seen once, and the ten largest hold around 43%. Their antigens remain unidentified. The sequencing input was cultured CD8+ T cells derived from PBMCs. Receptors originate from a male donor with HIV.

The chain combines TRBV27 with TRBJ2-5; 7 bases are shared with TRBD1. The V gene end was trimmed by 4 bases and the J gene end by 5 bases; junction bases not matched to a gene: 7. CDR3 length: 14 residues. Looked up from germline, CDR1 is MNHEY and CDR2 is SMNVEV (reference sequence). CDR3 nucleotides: TGTGCCAGCAGTTCGACAGGGCCAGGGGAGACCCAGTACTTC. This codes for CASSSTGPGETQYF.

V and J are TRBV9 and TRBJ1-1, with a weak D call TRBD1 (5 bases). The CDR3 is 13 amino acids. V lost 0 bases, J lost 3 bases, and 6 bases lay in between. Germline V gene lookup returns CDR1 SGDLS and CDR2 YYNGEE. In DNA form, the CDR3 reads TGTGCCAGCAGCGTAGGGACACACACTGAAGCTTTCTTT. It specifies CASSVGTHTEAFF. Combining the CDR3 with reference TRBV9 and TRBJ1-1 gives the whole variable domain DSGVTQTPKHLITATGQRVTLRCSPRSGDLSVYWYQQSLDQGLQFLIQYYNGEERAKGNILERFSAQQFPDLHSELNLSSLELGDSALYFCASSVGTHTEAFFGQGTRLTVV.

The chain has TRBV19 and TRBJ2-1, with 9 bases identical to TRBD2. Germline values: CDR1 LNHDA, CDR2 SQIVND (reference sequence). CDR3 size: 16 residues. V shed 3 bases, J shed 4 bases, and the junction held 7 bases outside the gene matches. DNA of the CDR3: TGTGCCAGTAGTATGGGCGGGAGGGCCGTGTACAATGAGCAGTTCTTC. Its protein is CASSMGGRAVYNEQFF.

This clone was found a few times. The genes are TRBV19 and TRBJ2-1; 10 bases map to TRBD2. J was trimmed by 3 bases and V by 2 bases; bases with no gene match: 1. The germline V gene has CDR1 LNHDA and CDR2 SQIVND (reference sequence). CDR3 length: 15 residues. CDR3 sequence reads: CASSILAGDYNEQFF. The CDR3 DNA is TGTGCCAGTAGTATACTAGCGGGAGACTACAATGAGCAGTTCTTC. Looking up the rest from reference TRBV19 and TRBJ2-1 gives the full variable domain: DGGITQSPKYLFRKEGQNVTLSCEQNLNHDAMYWYRQDPGQGLRLIYYSQIVNDFQKGDIAEGYSVSREKKESFPLTVTSAQKNPTAFYLCASSILAGDYNEQFFGPGTRLTVL.

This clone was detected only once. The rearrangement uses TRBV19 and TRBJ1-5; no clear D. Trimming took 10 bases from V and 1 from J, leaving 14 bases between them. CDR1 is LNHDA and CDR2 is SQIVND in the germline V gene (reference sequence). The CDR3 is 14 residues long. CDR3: CATREGVSNQPQHF. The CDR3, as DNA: TGTGCCACCCGTGAGGGTGTGAGCAATCAGCCCCAGCATTTT.

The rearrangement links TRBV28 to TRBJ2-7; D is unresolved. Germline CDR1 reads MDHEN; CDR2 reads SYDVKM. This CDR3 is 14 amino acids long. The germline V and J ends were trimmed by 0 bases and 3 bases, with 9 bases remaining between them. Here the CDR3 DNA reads TGTGCCAGCAGTTTATGGTCAGGCCACTACGAGCAGTACTTC. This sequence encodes CASSLWSGHYEQYF.

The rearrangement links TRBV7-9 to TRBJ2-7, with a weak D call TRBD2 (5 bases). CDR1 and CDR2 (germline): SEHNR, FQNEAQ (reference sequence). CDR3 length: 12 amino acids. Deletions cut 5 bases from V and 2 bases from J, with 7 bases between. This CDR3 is CASSIGAYEQYF. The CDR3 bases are TGTGCCAGCAGCATCGGGGCCTACGAGCAGTACTTC.

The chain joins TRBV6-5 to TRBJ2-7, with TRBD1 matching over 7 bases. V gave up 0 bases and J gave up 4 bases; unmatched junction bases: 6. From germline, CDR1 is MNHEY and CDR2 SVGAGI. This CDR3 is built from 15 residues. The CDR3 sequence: CASSYSRTGGYEQYF. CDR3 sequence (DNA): TGTGCCAGCAGTTACTCGAGGACAGGTGGTTACGAGCAGTACTTC.

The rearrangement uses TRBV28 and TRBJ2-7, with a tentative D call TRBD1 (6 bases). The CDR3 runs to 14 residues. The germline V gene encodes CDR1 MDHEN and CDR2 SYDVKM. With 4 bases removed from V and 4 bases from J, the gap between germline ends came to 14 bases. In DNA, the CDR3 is TGTGCCAGCAGTTCCACCGACAGGTTTTACGAGCAGTACTTC. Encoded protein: CASSSTDRFYEQYF. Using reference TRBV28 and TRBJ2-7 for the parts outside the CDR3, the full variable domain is DVKVTQSSRYLVKRTGEKVFLECVQDMDHENMFWYRQDPGLGLRLIYFSYDVKMKEKGDIPEGYSVSREKKERFSLILESASTNQTSMYLCASSSTDRFYEQYFGPGTRLTVT.

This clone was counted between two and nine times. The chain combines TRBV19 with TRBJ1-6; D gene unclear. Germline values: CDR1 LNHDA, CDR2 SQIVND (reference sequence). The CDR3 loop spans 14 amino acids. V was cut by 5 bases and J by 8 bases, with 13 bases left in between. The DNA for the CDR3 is TGTGCCAGTAGTCGATCCATGAACGATTCACCCCTCCACTTT. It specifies CASSRSMNDSPLHF.

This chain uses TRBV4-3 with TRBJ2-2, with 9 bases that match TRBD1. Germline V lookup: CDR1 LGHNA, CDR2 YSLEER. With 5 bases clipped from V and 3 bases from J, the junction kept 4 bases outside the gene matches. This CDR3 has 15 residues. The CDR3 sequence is CASSSGTGHTGELFF. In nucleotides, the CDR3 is TGCGCCAGCAGCTCCGGGACAGGGCACACCGGGGAGCTGTTTTTT.

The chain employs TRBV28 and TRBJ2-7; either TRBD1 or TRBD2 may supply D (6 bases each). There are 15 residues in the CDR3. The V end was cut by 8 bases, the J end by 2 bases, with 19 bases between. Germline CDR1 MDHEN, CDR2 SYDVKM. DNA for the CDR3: TGTGCCAGCGCCCAATCGATTAGGGGGGCCTACGAGCAGTACTTC. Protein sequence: CASAQSIRGAYEQYF.

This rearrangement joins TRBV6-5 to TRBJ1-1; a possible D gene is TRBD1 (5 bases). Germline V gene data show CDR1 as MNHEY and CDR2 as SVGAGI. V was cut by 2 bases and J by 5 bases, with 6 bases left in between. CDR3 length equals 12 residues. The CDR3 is CASSYGGTEAFF. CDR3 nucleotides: TGTGCCAGCAGTTACGGGGGAACTGAAGCTTTCTTT.

The CDR3 loop is CASSLPGQGGHEQFF. CDR3 in DNA: TGTGCCAGCTCACTCCCGGGACAGGGCGGGCATGAGCAGTTCTTC. The genes are TRBV18 and TRBJ2-1; 9 nucleotides line up with TRBD1. With 4 bases clipped from V and 8 bases from J, the junction kept 9 bases outside the gene matches. The CDR3 extends over 15 amino acids. Germline CDR1 is KGHSH and CDR2 is LQKENI.

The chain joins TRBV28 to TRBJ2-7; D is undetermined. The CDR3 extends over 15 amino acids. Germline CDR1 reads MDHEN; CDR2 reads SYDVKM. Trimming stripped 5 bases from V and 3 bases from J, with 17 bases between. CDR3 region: CASSPGIGRIYEQYF. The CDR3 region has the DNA TGTGCCAGCAGTCCTGGGATAGGTCGTATCTACGAGCAGTACTTC.

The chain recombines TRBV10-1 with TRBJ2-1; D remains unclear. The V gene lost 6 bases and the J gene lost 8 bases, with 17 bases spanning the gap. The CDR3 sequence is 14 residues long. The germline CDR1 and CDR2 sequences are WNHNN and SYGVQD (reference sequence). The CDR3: CASSDPLRTDEQFF. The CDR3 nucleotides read TGCGCCAGCAGCGACCCTCTTAGGACGGATGAGCAGTTCTTC.

The CDR3 reads CASSEEDRLQETQYF. CDR3 sequence (DNA): TGTGCCAGCAGTGAAGAAGACAGGCTTCAAGAGACCCAGTACTTC. The chain combines TRBV6-1 with TRBJ2-5; possible D gene TRBD1, 6 bases. V lost 1 base and J lost 2, with 11 bases in between. The CDR3 length is 15 residues. Germline CDR1 reads MNHNS; CDR2 reads SASEGT.

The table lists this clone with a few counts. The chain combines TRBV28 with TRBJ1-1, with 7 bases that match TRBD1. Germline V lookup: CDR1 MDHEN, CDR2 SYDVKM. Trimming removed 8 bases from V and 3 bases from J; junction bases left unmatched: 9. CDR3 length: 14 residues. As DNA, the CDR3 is TGTGCCAGCGCCATCCAGGGGGGAGACACTGAAGCTTTCTTT. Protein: CASAIQGGDTEAFF.

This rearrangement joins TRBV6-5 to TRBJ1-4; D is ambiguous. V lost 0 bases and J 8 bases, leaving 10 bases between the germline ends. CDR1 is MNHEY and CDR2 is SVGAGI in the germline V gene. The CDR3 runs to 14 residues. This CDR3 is CASSYSTALEKLFF. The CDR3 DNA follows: TGTGCCAGCAGTTACTCGACGGCGCTAGAAAAACTGTTTTTT.